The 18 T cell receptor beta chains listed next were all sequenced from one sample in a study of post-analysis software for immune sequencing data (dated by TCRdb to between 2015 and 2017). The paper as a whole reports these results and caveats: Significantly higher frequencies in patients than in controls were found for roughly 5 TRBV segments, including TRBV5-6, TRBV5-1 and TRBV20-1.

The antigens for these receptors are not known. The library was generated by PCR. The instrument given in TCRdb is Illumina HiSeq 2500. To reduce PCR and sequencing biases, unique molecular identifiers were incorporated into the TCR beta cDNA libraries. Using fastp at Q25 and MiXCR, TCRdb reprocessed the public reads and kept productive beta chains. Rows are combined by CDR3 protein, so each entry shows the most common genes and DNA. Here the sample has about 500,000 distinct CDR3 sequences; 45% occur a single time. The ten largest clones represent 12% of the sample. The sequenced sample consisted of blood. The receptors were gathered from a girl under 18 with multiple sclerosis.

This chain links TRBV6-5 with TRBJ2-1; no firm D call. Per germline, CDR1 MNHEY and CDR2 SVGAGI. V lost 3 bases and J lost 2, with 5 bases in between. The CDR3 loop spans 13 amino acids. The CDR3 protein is CASSYKAYNEQFF. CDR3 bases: TGTGCCAGCAGTTATAAAGCCTACAATGAGCAGTTCTTC.

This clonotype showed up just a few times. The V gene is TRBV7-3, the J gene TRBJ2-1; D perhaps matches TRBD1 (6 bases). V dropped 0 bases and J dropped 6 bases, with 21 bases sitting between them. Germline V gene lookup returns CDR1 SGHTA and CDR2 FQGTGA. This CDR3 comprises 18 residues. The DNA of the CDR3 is TGTGCCAGCAGCTTAACGATAGGGGGAGCTGAACGTCTCAATGAGCAGTTCTTC. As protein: CASSLTIGGAERLNEQFF.

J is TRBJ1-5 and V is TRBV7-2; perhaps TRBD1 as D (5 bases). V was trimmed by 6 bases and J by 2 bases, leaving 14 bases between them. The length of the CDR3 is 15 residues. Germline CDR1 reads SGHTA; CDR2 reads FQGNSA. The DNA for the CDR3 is TGTGCCAGCAGTCGTCTACCCAGGGGCAATCAGCCCCAGCATTTT. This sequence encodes CASSRLPRGNQPQHF.

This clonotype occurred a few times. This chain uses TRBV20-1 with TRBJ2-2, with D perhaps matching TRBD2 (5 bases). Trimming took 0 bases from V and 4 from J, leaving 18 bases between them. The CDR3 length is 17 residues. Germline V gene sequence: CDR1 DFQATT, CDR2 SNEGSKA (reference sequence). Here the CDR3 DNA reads TGCAGTGCTAGAGATCCGGACTCTTCGAGGAGCACCGGGGAGCTGTTTTTT. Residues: CSARDPDSSRSTGELFF.

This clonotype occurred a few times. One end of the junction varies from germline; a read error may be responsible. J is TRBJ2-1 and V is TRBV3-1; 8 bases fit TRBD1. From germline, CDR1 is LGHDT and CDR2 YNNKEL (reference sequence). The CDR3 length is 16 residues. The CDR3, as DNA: TGTGCCAGCAGCCGCCTCCAGGGGGCCGGGTACAATGAGCGGTTCTTC. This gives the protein CASSRLQGAGYNERFF.

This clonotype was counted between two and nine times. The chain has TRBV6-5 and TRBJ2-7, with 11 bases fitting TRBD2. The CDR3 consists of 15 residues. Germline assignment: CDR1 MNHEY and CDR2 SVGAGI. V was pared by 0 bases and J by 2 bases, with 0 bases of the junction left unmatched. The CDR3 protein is CASSYSTSGAYEQYF. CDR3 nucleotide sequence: TGTGCCAGCAGTTACTCGACTAGCGGGGCCTACGAGCAGTACTTC.

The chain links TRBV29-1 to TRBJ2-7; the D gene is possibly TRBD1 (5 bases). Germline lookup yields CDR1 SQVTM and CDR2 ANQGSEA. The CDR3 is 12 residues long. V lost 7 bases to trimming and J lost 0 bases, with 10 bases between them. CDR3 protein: CSAEDTSYEQYF. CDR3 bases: TGCAGCGCTGAGGACACCTCCTACGAGCAGTACTTC.

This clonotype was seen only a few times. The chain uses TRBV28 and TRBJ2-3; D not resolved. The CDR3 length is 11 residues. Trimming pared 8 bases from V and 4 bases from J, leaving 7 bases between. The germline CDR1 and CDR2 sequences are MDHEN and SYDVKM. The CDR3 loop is CASPGPDTQYF. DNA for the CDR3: TGTGCCAGCCCTGGCCCAGATACGCAGTATTTT.

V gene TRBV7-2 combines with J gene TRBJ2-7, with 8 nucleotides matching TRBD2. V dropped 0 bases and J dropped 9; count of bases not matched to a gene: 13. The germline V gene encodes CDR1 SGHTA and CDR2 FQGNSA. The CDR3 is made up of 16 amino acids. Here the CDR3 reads CASSLAIASGSVGQYF. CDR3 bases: TGTGCCAGCAGCTTAGCGATCGCCAGCGGGAGCGTGGGGCAGTACTTC.

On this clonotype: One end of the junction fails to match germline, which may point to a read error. The CDR3 is CSAGQNERYF. For the CDR3, the DNA is TGCAGTGCTGGACAGAACGAGCGGTACTTC. The J gene is TRBJ2-7, the V gene TRBV20-1, with D possibly being TRBD1 (6 bases). Germline loops: CDR1 DFQATT, CDR2 SNEGSKA (reference sequence). The CDR3 runs 10 residues.

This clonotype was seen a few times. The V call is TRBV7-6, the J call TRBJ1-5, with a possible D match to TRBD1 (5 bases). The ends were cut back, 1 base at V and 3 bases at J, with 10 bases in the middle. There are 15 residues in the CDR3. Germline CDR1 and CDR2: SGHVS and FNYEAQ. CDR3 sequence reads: CASSLEEGFNQPQHF. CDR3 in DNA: TGTGCCAGCAGCTTAGAAGAGGGGTTCAATCAGCCCCAGCATTTT.

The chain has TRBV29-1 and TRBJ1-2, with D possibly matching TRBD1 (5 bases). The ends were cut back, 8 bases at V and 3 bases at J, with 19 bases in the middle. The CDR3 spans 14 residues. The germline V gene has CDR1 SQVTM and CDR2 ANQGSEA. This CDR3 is CSSGEGESDYGYTF. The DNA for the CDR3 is TGCAGCTCCGGAGAAGGGGAAAGCGACTATGGCTACACCTTC.

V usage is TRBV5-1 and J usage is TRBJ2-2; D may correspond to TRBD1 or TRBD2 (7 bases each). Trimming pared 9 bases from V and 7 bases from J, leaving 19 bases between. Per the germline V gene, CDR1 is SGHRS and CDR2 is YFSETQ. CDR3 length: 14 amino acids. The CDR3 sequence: CATKGGTEGGELFF. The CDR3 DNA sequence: TGCGCCACAAAGGGAGGGACAGAAGGCGGGGAGCTGTTTTTT. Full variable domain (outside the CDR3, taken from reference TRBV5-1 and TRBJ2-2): KAGVTQTPRYLIKTRGQQVTLSCSPISGHRSVSWYQQTPGQGLQFLFEYFSETQRNKGNFPGRFSGRQFSNSRSEMNVSTLELGDSALYLCATKGGTEGGELFFGEGSRLTVL.

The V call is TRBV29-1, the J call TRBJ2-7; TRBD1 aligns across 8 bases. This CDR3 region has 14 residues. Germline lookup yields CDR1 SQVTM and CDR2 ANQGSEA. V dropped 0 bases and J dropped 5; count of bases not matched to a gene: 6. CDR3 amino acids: CSVEDRTGSHEQYF. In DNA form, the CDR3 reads TGCAGCGTTGAAGACAGGACAGGGTCCCACGAGCAGTACTTC.

CDR3 amino acids: CASSLNRGQSEKLFF. The CDR3 region has the DNA TGTGCCAGCAGTTTGAACAGGGGGCAGAGTGAAAAACTGTTTTTT. The chain is built from TRBV27 and TRBJ1-4; 9 positions match TRBD1. Trimming at V came to 3 bases and at J to 7 bases, leaving 6 bases not matched to a gene. The CDR3 extends over 15 amino acids. CDR1 is MNHEY and CDR2 is SMNVEV in the germline V gene (reference sequence). Variable domain in full (rest from reference TRBV27 and TRBJ1-4): EAQVTQNPRYLITVTGKKLTVTCSQNMNHEYMSWYRQDPGLGLRQIYYSMNVEVTDKGDVPEGYKVSRKEKRNFPLILESPSPNQTSLYFCASSLNRGQSEKLFFGSGTQLSVL.

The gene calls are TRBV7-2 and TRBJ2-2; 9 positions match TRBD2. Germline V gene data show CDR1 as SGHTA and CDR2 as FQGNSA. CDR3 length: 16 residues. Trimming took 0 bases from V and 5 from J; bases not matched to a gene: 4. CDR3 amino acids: CASSLANSGGTGELFF. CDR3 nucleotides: TGTGCCAGCAGCTTAGCTAATAGCGGGGGTACCGGGGAGCTGTTTTTT.

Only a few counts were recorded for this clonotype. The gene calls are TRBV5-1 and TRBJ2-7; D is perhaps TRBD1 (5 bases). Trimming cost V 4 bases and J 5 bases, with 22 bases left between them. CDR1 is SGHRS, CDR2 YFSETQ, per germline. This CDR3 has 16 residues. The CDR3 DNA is TGCGCCAGCAGCCCTTCTTTACAATACATGGACAACGAGCAGTACTTC. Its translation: CASSPSLQYMDNEQYF. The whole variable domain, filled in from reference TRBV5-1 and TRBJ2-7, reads KAGVTQTPRYLIKTRGQQVTLSCSPISGHRSVSWYQQTPGQGLQFLFEYFSETQRNKGNFPGRFSGRQFSNSRSEMNVSTLELGDSALYLCASSPSLQYMDNEQYFGPGTRLTVT.

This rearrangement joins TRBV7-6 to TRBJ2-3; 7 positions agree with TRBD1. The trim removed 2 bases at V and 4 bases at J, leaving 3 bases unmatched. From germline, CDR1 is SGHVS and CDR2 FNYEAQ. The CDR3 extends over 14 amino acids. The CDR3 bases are TGTGCCAGCAGCTTAAACAGGGGTGCAGATACGCAGTATTTT. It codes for CASSLNRGADTQYF.